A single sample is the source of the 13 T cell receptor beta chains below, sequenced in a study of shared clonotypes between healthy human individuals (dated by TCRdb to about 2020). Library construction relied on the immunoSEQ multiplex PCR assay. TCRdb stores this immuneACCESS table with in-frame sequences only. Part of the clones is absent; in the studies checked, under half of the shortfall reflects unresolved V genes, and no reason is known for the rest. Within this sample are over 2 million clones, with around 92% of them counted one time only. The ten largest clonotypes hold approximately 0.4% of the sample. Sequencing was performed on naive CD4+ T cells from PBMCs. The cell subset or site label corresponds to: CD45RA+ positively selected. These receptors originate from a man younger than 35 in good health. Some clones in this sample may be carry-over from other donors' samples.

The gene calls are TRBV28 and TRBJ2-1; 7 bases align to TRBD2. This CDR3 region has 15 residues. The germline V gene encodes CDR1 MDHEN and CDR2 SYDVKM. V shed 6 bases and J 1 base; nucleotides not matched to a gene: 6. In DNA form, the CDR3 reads TGTGCCAGCAGGGGGGGAGGGGATTCCTACAATGAGCAGTTCTTC. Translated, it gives CASRGGGDSYNEQFF.

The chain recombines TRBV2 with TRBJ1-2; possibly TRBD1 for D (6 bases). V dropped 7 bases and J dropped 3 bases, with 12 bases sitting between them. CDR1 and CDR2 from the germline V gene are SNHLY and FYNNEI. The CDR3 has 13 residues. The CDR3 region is CASTSGADYGYTF. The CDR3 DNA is TGTGCCAGCACCTCGGGGGCGGACTATGGCTACACCTTC.

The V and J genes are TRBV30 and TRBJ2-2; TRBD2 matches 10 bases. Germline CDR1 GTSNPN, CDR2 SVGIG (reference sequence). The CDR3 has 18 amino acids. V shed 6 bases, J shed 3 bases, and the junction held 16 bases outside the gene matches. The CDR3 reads CACSRYWTSGVDTGELFF. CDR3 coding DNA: TGTGCCTGTTCTAGGTACTGGACTAGCGGAGTAGACACCGGGGAGCTGTTTTTT.

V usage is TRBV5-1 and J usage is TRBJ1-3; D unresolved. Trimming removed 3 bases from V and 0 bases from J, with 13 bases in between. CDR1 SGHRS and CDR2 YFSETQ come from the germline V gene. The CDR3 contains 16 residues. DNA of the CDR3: TGCGCCAGCAGCTATGACACAGTGGTCTCTGGAAACACCATATATTTT. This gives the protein CASSYDTVVSGNTIYF.

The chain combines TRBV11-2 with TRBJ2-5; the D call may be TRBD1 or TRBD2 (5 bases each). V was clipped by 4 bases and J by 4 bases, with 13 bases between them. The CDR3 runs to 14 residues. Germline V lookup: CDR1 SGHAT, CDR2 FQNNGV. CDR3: CASSSGTWLETQYF. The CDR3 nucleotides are TGTGCCAGCAGCTCCGGGACCTGGCTAGAGACCCAGTACTTC.

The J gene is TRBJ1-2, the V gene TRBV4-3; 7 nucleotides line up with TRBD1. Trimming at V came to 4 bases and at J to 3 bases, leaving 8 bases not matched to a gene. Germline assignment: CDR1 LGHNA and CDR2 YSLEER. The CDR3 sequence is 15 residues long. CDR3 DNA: TGCGCCAGCAGCCGTGGACAGGTTAGGGACTATGGCTACACCTTC. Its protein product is CASSRGQVRDYGYTF.

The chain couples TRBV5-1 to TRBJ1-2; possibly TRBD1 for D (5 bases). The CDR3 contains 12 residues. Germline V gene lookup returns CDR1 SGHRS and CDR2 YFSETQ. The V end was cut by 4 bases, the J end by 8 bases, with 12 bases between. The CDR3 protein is CASSVDSAGYTF. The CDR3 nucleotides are TGCGCCAGCAGCGTAGACAGTGCCGGCTACACCTTC.

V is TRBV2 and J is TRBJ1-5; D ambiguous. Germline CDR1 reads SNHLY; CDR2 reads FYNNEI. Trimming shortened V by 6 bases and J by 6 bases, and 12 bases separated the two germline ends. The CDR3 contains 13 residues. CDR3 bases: TGTGCCAGCAGCCCCCAGGTACCTCAGCCCCAGCATTTT. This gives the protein CASSPQVPQPQHF.

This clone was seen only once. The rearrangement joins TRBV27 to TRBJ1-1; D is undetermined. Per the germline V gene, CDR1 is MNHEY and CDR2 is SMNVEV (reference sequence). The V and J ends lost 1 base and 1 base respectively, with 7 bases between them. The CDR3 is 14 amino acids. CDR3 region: CASSLFRENTEAFF. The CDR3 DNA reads TGTGCCAGCAGTTTATTCCGGGAGAACACTGAAGCTTTCTTT.

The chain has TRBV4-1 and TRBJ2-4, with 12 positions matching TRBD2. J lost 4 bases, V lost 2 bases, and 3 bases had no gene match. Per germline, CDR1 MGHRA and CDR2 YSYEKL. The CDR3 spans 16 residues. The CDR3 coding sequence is TGCGCCAGCAGCCAACCGACTAGCGGGGGAAAAAACATTCAGTACTTC. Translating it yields CASSQPTSGGKNIQYF.

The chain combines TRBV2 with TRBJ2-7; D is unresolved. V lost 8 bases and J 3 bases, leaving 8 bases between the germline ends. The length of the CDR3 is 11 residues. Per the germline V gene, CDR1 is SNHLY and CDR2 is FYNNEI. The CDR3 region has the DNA TGTGCCAGCTATAACCTCTACGAGCAGTACTTC. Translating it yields CASYNLYEQYF.

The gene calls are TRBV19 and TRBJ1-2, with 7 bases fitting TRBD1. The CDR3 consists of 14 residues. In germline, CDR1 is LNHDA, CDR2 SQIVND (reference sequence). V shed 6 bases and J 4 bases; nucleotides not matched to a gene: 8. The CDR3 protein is CASRAGQVFYGYTF. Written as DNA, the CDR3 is TGTGCCAGTAGAGCCGGACAGGTATTCTATGGCTACACCTTC. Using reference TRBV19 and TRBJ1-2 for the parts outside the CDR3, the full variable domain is DGGITQSPKYLFRKEGQNVTLSCEQNLNHDAMYWYRQDPGQGLRLIYYSQIVNDFQKGDIAEGYSVSREKKESFPLTVTSAQKNPTAFYLCASRAGQVFYGYTFGSGTRLTVV.

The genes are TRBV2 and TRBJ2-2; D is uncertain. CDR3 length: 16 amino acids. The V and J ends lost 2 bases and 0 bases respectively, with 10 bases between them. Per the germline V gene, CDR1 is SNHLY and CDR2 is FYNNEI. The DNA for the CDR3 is TGTGCCAGCAGTGAACGGCGGAGCGCGAACACCGGGGAGCTGTTTTTT. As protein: CASSERRSANTGELFF.